This TCR beta chain comes out of a study of blood T cell repertoires in COVID-19. Study summary: COVID-19 samples, acute and convalescent, were from the United States, Italy and Spain. T cells, B-cell-depleted T cells, or PBMCs supplied cDNA or gDNA.

Recruits, aged roughly 18 to 89 years, lived in 20 to 30 US areas. In assigning cohorts, the study relied on participant-reported clinical history. This CDR3 is 17 amino acids long. Only in-frame clones appear in the TCRdb table, and some are missing; sequencing was by immunoSEQ multiplex PCR. The sample shows 300,000 to 400,000 clones, about 86% of them seen only once. Sequencing input: PBMCs or T cells enriched from blood (not recorded which). J is TRBJ2-7 and V is TRBV12-2; the table's D call, TRBD1, was not checked against the DNA. TRBV12-2 is given as a pseudogene. The TCR originated in a woman in her forties with acute COVID-19. CDR3 residues: CASRLARSRRDSYEQYF. The CDR3 DNA is TGTGCAAGTCGCTTAGCCAGGTCCCGCCGGGACAGCTACGAGCAGTACTTC.